Below are 2 T cell receptor beta chains sequenced from a single sample in a study of T cell repertoires in cytomegalovirus infection. In TCRdb, the reads were re-called with MiXCR into one record per CDR3 protein. The profile shows more than 250,000 distinct CDR3 sequences, 20% to 25% of them singletons. For these receptors, no antigen is known. The material sequenced was cultured PBMCs, taken from culture after CMV antigen stimulation. The receptors originated from a human donor in good health (CMV status not recorded). Some clones in this sample may be carry-over from other donors' samples.

This clonotype was seen a handful of times. This rearrangement joins TRBV28 to TRBJ2-3; 7 bases line up with TRBD1. Looked up from germline, CDR1 is MDHEN and CDR2 is SYDVKM. This CDR3 contains 15 residues. J was trimmed by 2 bases and V by 3 bases; bases with no gene match: 5. CDR3 sequence (DNA): TGTGCCAGCAGTTTTGACAGGGAGTTCACAGATACGCAGTATTTT. It codes for CASSFDREFTDTQYF.

The genes are TRBV7-3 and TRBJ2-2, with TRBD2 identical over 9 bases. Germline CDR1 SGHTA, CDR2 FQGTGA. Unmatched junction bases numbered 4, after V lost 3 bases and J lost 5 bases. The CDR3 contains 15 residues. The CDR3 here is CASSFIAGVTGELFF. CDR3 sequence (DNA): TGTGCCAGCAGCTTTATAGCGGGAGTTACCGGGGAGCTGTTTTTT.